Below are 27 T cell receptor beta chains sequenced from a single sample in a study of identical twins. TCRdb used MiXCR to reprocess the 5' RACE reads, holding one entry per CDR3 protein. The sample gives more than 1.5 million distinct CDR3 sequences, under 35% of which show up once; 0.25% to 0.3% is in the top ten. The sample comprised cord blood. Every receptor here comes from a newborn girl in good health.

The chain links TRBV7-6 to TRBJ1-5, with D uncertain. The V end was cut by 3 bases, the J end by 2 bases, with 14 bases between. Germline CDR1 reads SGHVS; CDR2 reads FNYEAQ. This CDR3 has 16 residues. CDR3: CASSLAEGLGNQPQHF. In DNA form, the CDR3 reads TGTGCCAGCAGCTTGGCGGAGGGTCTGGGCAATCAGCCCCAGCATTTT.

This clonotype appeared once. The chain links TRBV5-1 to TRBJ2-1; TRBD2 aligns across 7 bases. The CDR3 loop spans 16 amino acids. J lost 5 bases, V lost 7 bases, and 15 bases had no gene match. From germline, CDR1 is SGHRS and CDR2 YFSETQ. CDR3 in amino acids: CASGPKGWLADNEQFF. Written as DNA, the CDR3 is TGCGCCAGCGGCCCAAAAGGGTGGCTAGCGGACAATGAGCAGTTCTTC. The whole variable domain, filled in from reference TRBV5-1 and TRBJ2-1, reads KAGVTQTPRYLIKTRGQQVTLSCSPISGHRSVSWYQQTPGQGLQFLFEYFSETQRNKGNFPGRFSGRQFSNSRSEMNVSTLELGDSALYLCASGPKGWLADNEQFFGPGTRLTVL.

The chain employs TRBV5-1 and TRBJ1-2; a weak D match, TRBD1 (6 bases). CDR1 is SGHRS, CDR2 YFSETQ, per germline. CDR3 length: 16 residues. Trimming took 0 bases from V and 4 from J, leaving 16 bases between them. For the CDR3, the DNA is TGCGCCAGCAGCTTGGGGACAGTTGACGGAGCCTATGGCTACACCTTC. Residues: CASSLGTVDGAYGYTF.

This clonotype was seen more than once but under ten times. The V call is TRBV27, the J call TRBJ2-3; no definite D call. In germline, CDR1 is MNHEY, CDR2 SMNVEV (reference sequence). CDR3 length: 13 amino acids. V lost 6 bases, J lost 5 bases, and 12 bases lay in between. CDR3 bases: TGTGCCAGCAGCCGGATTAGAGGAGATACGCAGTATTTT. Its protein is CASSRIRGDTQYF.

This clonotype turned up a few times. The gene calls are TRBV3-1 and TRBJ2-3, with D possibly called TRBD1 or TRBD2 (5 bases each). The ends were cut back, 4 bases at V and 5 bases at J, with 19 bases in the middle. Per the germline V gene, CDR1 is LGHDT and CDR2 is YNNKEL (reference sequence). The CDR3 is 16 residues long. The CDR3 DNA reads TGTGCCAGCAGCCGACGACCCGGGACCCGGGGAGATACGCAGTATTTT. This codes for CASSRRPGTRGDTQYF.

There are many counts of this clonotype. This chain joins TRBV2 and TRBJ2-3; 8 nucleotides line up with TRBD2. V was clipped by 8 bases and J by 8 bases; unmatched bases: 0. In germline, CDR1 is SNHLY, CDR2 FYNNEI. The CDR3 consists of 10 residues. As DNA, the CDR3 is TGTGCCAGCCGGGGGGGTACGCAGTATTTT. Translation: CASRGGTQYF.

The V call is TRBV3-1, the J call TRBJ1-1; D call uncertain. The CDR3 runs to 15 residues. The V end was cut by 0 bases, the J end by 0 bases, with 8 bases between. Germline assignment: CDR1 LGHDT and CDR2 YNNKEL (reference sequence). CDR3 loop: CASSQDYVVNTEAFF. The DNA of the CDR3 is TGTGCCAGCAGCCAAGATTATGTGGTGAACACTGAAGCTTTCTTT.

The chain recombines TRBV10-3 with TRBJ2-1; TRBD1 aligns across 12 bases. Germline CDR1 and CDR2: ENHRY and SYGVKD. Losses at the gene ends were 8 bases for V and 2 bases for J; bases not matched to a gene: 10. This CDR3 is built from 17 residues. CDR3 coding DNA: TGTGCCATCTCCGGGACAGGGGGCAGCTTGCCCTACAATGAGCAGTTCTTC. This codes for CAISGTGGSLPYNEQFF.

This clonotype was detected a few times. This chain connects TRBV28 to TRBJ2-1; the D is unclear. The V end was cut by 4 bases, the J end by 5 bases, with 6 bases between. Looked up from germline, CDR1 is MDHEN and CDR2 is SYDVKM. CDR3 size: 12 residues. The CDR3 sequence: CASSSENNEQFF. In DNA, the CDR3 is TGTGCCAGCAGTTCCGAAAACAATGAGCAGTTCTTC.

V gene TRBV30 combines with J gene TRBJ1-4; D is possibly TRBD1 (6 bases). Germline lookup yields CDR1 GTSNPN and CDR2 SVGIG (reference sequence). The germline V and J ends were trimmed by 1 base and 8 bases, with 17 bases remaining between them. The CDR3 sequence is 15 residues long. CDR3 coding DNA: TGTGCCTGGAGTGCTCGGGGGCGGACTTACGAAAAACTGTTTTTT. Amino acid sequence: CAWSARGRTYEKLFF.

The V gene is TRBV10-3, the J gene TRBJ2-7, with D tentatively TRBD1 or TRBD2 (5 bases each). The CDR3 is 12 residues long. V was trimmed by 4 bases and J by 4 bases, leaving 8 bases between them. The V gene's germline CDR1 is ENHRY and CDR2 SYGVKD. DNA of the CDR3: TGTGCCATCAGTGCGGGGCCATACGAGCAGTACTTC. It encodes CAISAGPYEQYF.

This clonotype was found a few times. CDR3: CASSFVPGRSIRYEQYF. In DNA, the CDR3 is TGTGCCAGCAGTTTCGTCCCCGGCCGTTCGATTCGCTACGAGCAGTACTTC. The chain is built from TRBV12-3 or TRBV12-4 and TRBJ2-7; no reliable D call. The CDR3 is 17 residues long. The V gene lost 3 bases and the J gene lost 3 bases, with 21 bases spanning the gap.

This clonotype was seen more than once but under ten times. The chain couples TRBV6-5 to TRBJ2-3, with TRBD2 matching 8 bases. The CDR3 has 14 residues. J lost 5 bases, V lost 2 bases, and 3 bases had no gene match. Per the germline V gene, CDR1 is MNHEY and CDR2 is SVGAGI. For the CDR3, the DNA is TGTGCCAGCAGTTACCCGCTAGCGGGAGATACGCAGTATTTT. Translated, it gives CASSYPLAGDTQYF.

This clonotype was counted between two and nine times. The chain combines TRBV12-3 or TRBV12-4 with TRBJ1-2; D unresolved. The V gene lost 4 bases and the J gene lost 5 bases, with 20 bases spanning the gap. This CDR3 comprises 16 residues. Written as DNA, the CDR3 is TGTGCCAGCAGTTCTGGTCGGCAGTTAAATCATTATGGCTACACCTTC. Residues: CASSSGRQLNHYGYTF.

This clonotype was seen a handful of times. This chain connects TRBV5-1 to TRBJ1-4, with D tentatively TRBD1 (6 bases). V lost 5 bases and J lost 7, with 21 bases in between. This CDR3 has 16 residues. CDR1 and CDR2 (germline): SGHRS, YFSETQ. The CDR3 DNA reads TGCGCCAGCAGTTACATAACCGGGACACGACCTGAAAAACTGTTTTTT. Encoded protein: CASSYITGTRPEKLFF.

The chain joins TRBV25-1 to TRBJ2-7; TRBD1 matches at 7 bases. The CDR3 extends over 15 amino acids. Germline CDR1 reads MGHDK; CDR2 reads SYGVNS. Trimming at V came to 4 bases and at J to 2 bases, leaving 8 bases not matched to a gene. CDR3 sequence reads: CASSGSDRLPYEQYF. The CDR3 region has the DNA TGTGCCAGCAGTGGATCGGACAGGCTTCCCTACGAGCAGTACTTC.

The table lists this clonotype with a few counts. This chain joins TRBV4-1 and TRBJ2-7; maybe TRBD2 (6 bases). Germline V gives CDR1 MGHRA, CDR2 YSYEKL. The CDR3 covers 16 residues. V was pared by 0 bases and J by 0 bases, with 12 bases between. The CDR3 DNA reads TGCGCCAGCAGCCAAGAATCGGGAGCGTTCTCCTACGAGCAGTACTTC. This sequence encodes CASSQESGAFSYEQYF.

The J gene is TRBJ2-1, the V gene TRBV5-1; 12 bases are shared with TRBD2. CDR1 SGHRS and CDR2 YFSETQ come from the germline V gene. J lost 4 bases, V lost 1 base, and 12 bases had no gene match. The CDR3 has 19 amino acids. CDR3 in DNA: TGCGCCAGCAGCTTGATGACTAGCGGGGGTCCACGACTTTACAATGAGCAGTTCTTC. Protein product: CASSLMTSGGPRLYNEQFF. Full variable domain (outside the CDR3, taken from reference TRBV5-1 and TRBJ2-1): KAGVTQTPRYLIKTRGQQVTLSCSPISGHRSVSWYQQTPGQGLQFLFEYFSETQRNKGNFPGRFSGRQFSNSRSEMNVSTLELGDSALYLCASSLMTSGGPRLYNEQFFGPGTRLTVL.

This rearrangement joins TRBV5-1 to TRBJ2-3; 10 positions match TRBD2. The trim removed 4 bases at V and 2 bases at J, leaving 16 bases unmatched. The germline gives CDR1 SGHRS, CDR2 YFSETQ. The CDR3 spans 19 residues. DNA of the CDR3: TGCGCCAGCAGCCTAAACCGGGCTAGCGGGAGAGGGGTCACAGATACGCAGTATTTT. Its protein product is CASSLNRASGRGVTDTQYF. The whole variable domain, filled in from reference TRBV5-1 and TRBJ2-3, reads KAGVTQTPRYLIKTRGQQVTLSCSPISGHRSVSWYQQTPGQGLQFLFEYFSETQRNKGNFPGRFSGRQFSNSRSEMNVSTLELGDSALYLCASSLNRASGRGVTDTQYFGPGTRLTVL.

With respect to this clonotype: One end of the junction fails to match germline, which may point to a read error. The chain recombines TRBV20-1 with TRBJ2-7; TRBD2 matches at 8 bases. Germline values: CDR1 DFQATT, CDR2 SNEGSKA (reference sequence). CDR3 length equals 14 residues. The CDR3 DNA sequence: TGCAATGCTAGAGATTCTAGCGGGCCTTACGAGCAGTACTTC. Residues: CNARDSSGPYEQYF.

For the CDR3, the DNA is TGTGCCAGCACCCCCCGTCGAACACTGAACACCGGGGAGCTGTTTTTT. Protein: CASTPRRTLNTGELFF. The chain couples TRBV2 to TRBJ2-2; D unresolved. The V and J ends lost 7 bases and 1 base respectively, with 16 bases between them. The CDR3 is 16 amino acids. Germline CDR1 is SNHLY and CDR2 is FYNNEI.

This clonotype was detected a few times. The chain has TRBV27 and TRBJ2-7; TRBD2 aligns across 7 bases. The CDR3 is 11 amino acids. Germline V gene lookup returns CDR1 MNHEY and CDR2 SMNVEV (reference sequence). V dropped 8 bases and J dropped 6; count of bases not matched to a gene: 4. DNA of the CDR3: TGTGCCAGCGGGAGGGGTCTCGAGCAGTACTTC. Amino acids: CASGRGLEQYF.

The chain employs TRBV6-5 and TRBJ2-7, with D possibly matching TRBD1 (5 bases). This CDR3 contains 15 residues. The germline V gene encodes CDR1 MNHEY and CDR2 SVGAGI. V gave up 2 bases and J gave up 2 bases, with 13 bases separating them. CDR3 DNA: TGTGCCAGCAGTTACAGGGGCCCAACAACCTACGAGCAGTACTTC. This encodes CASSYRGPTTYEQYF.

Note on this clonotype: A much larger clone is a single base away; this may be a read error. The chain is built from TRBV12-3 or TRBV12-4 and TRBJ1-6; the match to TRBD1 covers 10 bases. The CDR3 runs to 15 residues. DNA of the CDR3: TGTGCCGGCAGTCCCTCGGGACAGGGGAATTCACCCCTCCACTTT. Protein product: CAGSPSGQGNSPLHF.

V is TRBV20-1 and J is TRBJ2-1; perhaps TRBD2 as D (7 bases). Deletions cut 6 bases from V and 2 bases from J, with 20 bases between. Germline lookup yields CDR1 DFQATT and CDR2 SNEGSKA (reference sequence). This CDR3 spans 16 amino acids. CDR3 sequence reads: CSAPRYGGGPYNEQFF. CDR3 nucleotide sequence: TGCAGTGCCCCCCGGTATGGGGGGGGCCCCTACAATGAGCAGTTCTTC.

V usage is TRBV7-9 and J usage is TRBJ1-4, with 9 bases that match TRBD1. Trimming cost V 1 base and J 8 bases; bases outside gene matches: 8. The germline V gene has CDR1 SEHNR and CDR2 FQNEAQ (reference sequence). The CDR3 runs 16 residues. The CDR3 spells CASSLGTGTGQEKLFF. The DNA of the CDR3 is TGTGCCAGCAGCTTAGGAACCGGGACAGGGCAAGAAAAACTGTTTTTT.

Ten or more counts support this clonotype. This chain connects TRBV29-1 to TRBJ2-7; 9 bases line up with TRBD1. V shed 6 bases and J 3 bases; nucleotides not matched to a gene: 15. The CDR3 extends over 16 amino acids. CDR1 is SQVTM and CDR2 is ANQGSEA in the germline V gene. This chain's CDR3 is CSVAPGQGWRDYEQYF. The CDR3 DNA reads as TGCAGCGTGGCTCCGGGACAGGGTTGGCGGGACTACGAGCAGTACTTC.